The text below deals with one T cell receptor beta chain. The germline V gene encodes CDR1 DFQATT and CDR2 SNEGSKA (reference sequence). The CDR3 loop spans 15 amino acids. This sample stems from a study of monozygotic twins with inflammatory bowel disease. Eight separate reactions for every sample produced the cDNA. A template switching step added UMIs, each with a 6-nucleotide sample barcode. TCRdb re-called the 5' RACE reads; one entry per CDR3 protein, DNA not given. This repertoire includes 400,000 to 500,000 distinct CDR3 sequences. Every single donor had an approximately 2.5 ml blood sample drawn. Without any T cell sorting, total RNA was isolated from whole blood.

Material: blood. The receptor was isolated from a human donor with ulcerative colitis or Crohn's disease, or a healthy co-twin of an affected twin (not recorded which). The genes are TRBV20-1 and TRBJ2-7. The CDR3 region is CSARDRRVSLGEQYF.